This is a list of T cell receptor beta chains from one sample in a study of T cells in localized non-small cell lung cancer. Method: immunoSEQ multiplex PCR; TCRdb's copy keeps in-frame clones and lacks some. This sample has 59,000 or so clones, with just over 90% found just once. Sequenced material: peripheral blood, taken before any cancer treatment. The receptors stem from a man aged 40 to 70 with stage I lung adenocarcinoma. Each CDR3 is given with its conserved first and last residue. The D gene is left open where the match is weak. Only part of the rows carry a size: once, few, many, or a class if the clone is expanded.

CDR3aa | CDR3nt | j_gene | v_gene | abundance | d_gene
CASSLRGNNEQFF | TGTGCCAGCAGCCTCAGGGGGAACAATGAGCAGTTCTTC | TRBJ2-1 | TRBV5-4 | - | TRBD1
CASSLSQETQYF | TGCGCCAGCAGCTTGTCTCAAGAGACCCAGTACTTC | TRBJ2-5 | TRBV5-1 | - | -
CASSLLVGGAYEQYF | TGTGCCAGCAGCTTACTGGTCGGTGGTGCCTACGAGCAGTACTTC | TRBJ2-7 | TRBV7-3 | - | -
CASRVVGRSYNEQFF | TGTGCCAGCAGGGTCGTAGGACGCTCCTACAATGAGCAGTTCTTC | TRBJ2-1 | TRBV6-1 | - | -
CASRATGTGVTYGYTF | TGTGCCAGCAGAGCTACCGGGACAGGGGTGACCTATGGCTACACCTTC | TRBJ1-2 | TRBV28 | few | TRBD1
CASSLAGTSVSGELFF | TGCGCCAGCAGCTTGGCCGGGACTAGTGTCTCCGGGGAGCTGTTTTTT | TRBJ2-2 | TRBV5-1 | - | TRBD2
CASSSDYPLRTDTQYF | TGTGCCAGCAGTTCAGACTACCCCCTGAGGACAGATACGCAGTATTTT | TRBJ2-3 | TRBV5-5 | - | -
CASRQNTEAFF | TGTGCCAGCAGGCAAAACACTGAAGCTTTCTTT | TRBJ1-1 | TRBV6-5 | - | -
CASSVQLAGLNTGELFF | TGTGCCAGCAGCGTCCAACTAGCGGGACTGAACACCGGGGAGCTGTTTTTT | TRBJ2-2 | TRBV2 | - | TRBD2
CASSSRDSSSGNTIYF | TGTGCCAGCAGCTCCCGGGACTCAAGCTCTGGAAACACCATATATTTT | TRBJ1-3 | TRBV5-8 | - | -
CASSWGDTEQFF | TGTGCCAGCAGCTGGGGTGACACGGAGCAGTTCTTC | TRBJ2-1 | TRBV7-6 | once | -
CASSIGVGETQYF | TGTGCCAGCAGCATTGGGGTGGGGGAGACCCAGTACTTC | TRBJ2-5 | TRBV11-1 | once | -
CASSQVTSGRQTGELFF | TGCGCCAGCAGCCAAGTGACTAGCGGGAGGCAAACCGGGGAGCTGTTTTTT | TRBJ2-2 | TRBV4-1 | - | TRBD2
CAIRGDSQETQYF | TGTGCCATCAGGGGGGACAGTCAAGAGACCCAGTACTTC | TRBJ2-5 | TRBV10-3 | - | TRBD1
CASSTSSGAYNEQFF | TGTGCCAGTAGTACCTCTAGCGGAGCTTACAATGAGCAGTTCTTC | TRBJ2-1 | TRBV19 | once | TRBD2
CASSEIGWKATYEQYF | TGTGCCAGCAGTGAAATTGGGTGGAAGGCGACCTACGAGCAGTACTTC | TRBJ2-7 | TRBV6-1 | - | -
CASSYRPGQTRETQYF | TGTGCCAGCAGTTACAGGCCTGGACAAACCAGGGAGACCCAGTACTTC | TRBJ2-5 | TRBV6-6 | - | -
CASSWAGTAYYEQFF | TGTGCCAGCAGCTGGGCCGGGACAGCTTACTATGAGCAGTTCTTC | TRBJ2-1 | TRBV5-5 | - | TRBD1
CASSIEGQGPAFF | TGTGCCAGTAGTATAGAGGGGCAGGGACCGGCTTTCTTT | TRBJ1-1 | TRBV19 | - | -
CASSAANTGELFF | TGTGCCAGCAGTGCAGCGAACACCGGGGAGCTGTTTTTT | TRBJ2-2 | TRBV6-4 | - | -
CASSEGTLAGITDTQYF | TGTGCCAGCAGCGAGGGTACCTTAGCGGGAATCACAGATACGCAGTATTTT | TRBJ2-3 | TRBV9 | once | TRBD2
CASSPDNVYEQYF | TGTGCCAGCTCACCAGATAACGTTTACGAGCAGTACTTC | TRBJ2-7 | TRBV18 | - | -
CASSAPGTGSYEQYF | TGTGCCAGCAGTGCGCCCGGGACAGGGTCCTACGAGCAGTACTTC | TRBJ2-7 | TRBV28 | once | TRBD1
CASSIAGGGDTQYF | TGCGCCAGCAGCATAGCGGGAGGAGGAGATACGCAGTATTTT | TRBJ2-3 | TRBV5-1 | - | TRBD2
CASSFGQGGDEKLFF | TGTGCCAGCAGCTTCGGTCAGGGAGGGGATGAAAAACTGTTTTTT | TRBJ1-4 | TRBV7-9 | - | -
CASSFASGRQETQYF | TGTGCCAGCAGCTTCGCTAGCGGGCGTCAAGAGACCCAGTACTTC | TRBJ2-5 | TRBV7-3 | - | TRBD2
CASSPVGAGPMNTEAFF | TGTGCCAGCAGCCCCGTGGGGGCAGGGCCGATGAACACTGAAGCTTTCTTT | TRBJ1-1 | TRBV11-2 | - | -
CASSKALGSLTEAFF | TGTGCCAGCAGCAAAGCGCTAGGGTCTCTCACTGAAGCTTTCTTT | TRBJ1-1 | TRBV21-1 | - | -
CASSALAGGDNEQFF | TGCGCCAGCAGCGCGTTAGCGGGAGGGGACAATGAGCAGTTCTTC | TRBJ2-1 | TRBV5-1 | - | TRBD2
CASSQVSGENEKLFF | TGTGCCAGCAGCCAAGTCTCAGGGGAGAATGAAAAACTGTTTTTT | TRBJ1-4 | TRBV14 | once | -
CASTIASVTNNEQFF | TGTGCCAGCACCATCGCTAGCGTGACAAACAATGAGCAGTTCTTC | TRBJ2-1 | TRBV6-1 | - | -
CASSILTASNQPQHF | TGTGCCAGTAGTATTTTGACAGCTAGCAATCAGCCCCAGCATTTT | TRBJ1-5 | TRBV19 | - | -
CASSQDHGGSTDTQYF | TGCGCCAGCAGCCAAGATCATGGAGGGAGCACAGATACGCAGTATTTT | TRBJ2-3 | TRBV4-3 | - | -
CAWSVLGGPSTQYF | TGTGCCTGGAGTGTATTGGGGGGCCCATCAACGCAGTATTTT | TRBJ2-3 | TRBV30 | - | -
CASSQRGDGELFF | TGCGCCAGCAGCCAAAGGGGGGACGGGGAGCTGTTTTTT | TRBJ2-2 | TRBV4-3 | once | -
CASSSRGPSNEKLFF | TGTGCCAGCAGTTCAAGGGGGCCTTCTAATGAAAAACTGTTTTTT | TRBJ1-4 | TRBV7-9 | - | TRBD1
CASSRLANTGELFF | TGTGCCAGCAGCCGACTAGCGAACACCGGGGAGCTGTTTTTT | TRBJ2-2 | TRBV7-8 | - | -
CASSFTSGRGSEQYF | TGTGCCAGCAGCTTTACTAGCGGGAGAGGAAGCGAGCAGTACTTC | TRBJ2-7 | TRBV9 | - | TRBD2
CASSLVRGPRTHEQYF | TGTGCCAGCAGCTTAGTCCGGGGCCCACGGACCCACGAGCAGTACTTC | TRBJ2-7 | TRBV11-2 | - | -
CASSLNTNNEQFF | TGCGCCAGCAGCTTGAACACAAATAATGAGCAGTTCTTC | TRBJ2-1 | TRBV5-1 | once | -
CSVDDWSRGLAGADTQYF | TGCAGCGTTGACGATTGGAGTAGGGGACTAGCGGGAGCAGATACGCAGTATTTT | TRBJ2-3 | TRBV29-1 | - | TRBD2
CASSADVIRDGSNYGYTF | TGTGCCAGCAGTGCCGACGTCATCCGGGACGGAAGTAACTATGGCTACACCTTC | TRBJ1-2 | TRBV25-1 | - | -
CASSIGGDYGYTF | TGTGCCAGTAGTATCGGGGGAGACTATGGCTACACCTTC | TRBJ1-2 | TRBV19 | - | -
CAIRPAGVRGELFF | TGTGCCATCAGGCCAGCGGGAGTCCGCGGGGAGCTGTTTTTT | TRBJ2-2 | TRBV10-3 | - | TRBD2
CASSRGQGRETQYF | TGTGCCAGTAGTAGGGGACAGGGGAGGGAGACCCAGTACTTC | TRBJ2-5 | TRBV19 | - | TRBD1
CASSFQGQEQYF | TGCGCCAGCAGCTTCCAAGGACAGGAGCAGTACTTC | TRBJ2-7 | TRBV5-1 | - | -
CASSGGWGTTNEKLFF | TGTGCCAGTAGCGGTGGGTGGGGTACAACTAATGAAAAACTGTTTTTT | TRBJ1-4 | TRBV19 | - | -
CASSESLRDTPQYF | TGTGCCAGCAGTGAAAGTCTCCGGGACACCCCCCAGTACTTC | TRBJ2-5 | TRBV6-4 | - | -
CASSPGTGETQYF | TGTGCCAGCAGCCCTGGGACAGGCGAAACCCAGTACTTC | TRBJ2-5 | TRBV11-3 | - | TRBD1
CASRPWGFGGREIPYNEQFF | TGTGCCAGCAGGCCCTGGGGATTTGGCGGGAGAGAGATACCCTACAATGAGCAGTTCTTC | TRBJ2-1 | TRBV27 | - | TRBD2
CASSQGLAEETQYF | TGTGCCAGCAGCCAAGGACTAGCGGAAGAGACCCAGTACTTC | TRBJ2-5 | TRBV7-9 | - | TRBD2
CASNPRGAFGELFF | TGTGCCAGCAACCCAAGGGGAGCGTTCGGGGAGCTGTTTTTT | TRBJ2-2 | TRBV7-9 | - | -
CASSWRGPQHF | TGTGCCAGTAGTTGGAGGGGGCCCCAGCATTTT | TRBJ1-5 | TRBV19 | once | -
CASSPPGQGTDTQYF | TGTGCCAGCAGCCCCCCCGGACAGGGCACAGATACGCAGTATTTT | TRBJ2-3 | TRBV6-5 | - | TRBD1
CASSAAVAVGEQYF | TGCGCCAGCAGCGCGGCGGTGGCTGTAGGCGAGCAGTACTTC | TRBJ2-7 | TRBV5-1 | once | -
CASSSNRGWEKTQYF | TGTGCCAGCAGCAGTAACAGGGGATGGGAGAAGACCCAGTACTTC | TRBJ2-5 | TRBV6-5 | - | TRBD1